What follows are 25 T cell receptor beta chains derived from one specimen sequenced in a study of neurological immune-mediated disorders. The time point denotes: longitudinal time-point 2. TCRdb itself ran the 5' RACE reads through MiXCR, one entry per CDR3 protein. Among 55,000 to 65,000 distinct CDR3 sequences listed, about 8.9% were seen once. Specimen: PBMCs. The receptors come from a man aged 25-45 years in good health.

This clonotype has at least ten counts. The rearrangement links TRBV5-1 to TRBJ2-7, with D perhaps TRBD2 (6 bases). Between the trimmed V and J ends, which lost 2 bases and 6 bases, there was a span of 12 bases. Germline V gene data show CDR1 as SGHRS and CDR2 as YFSETQ. The length of the CDR3 is 13 residues. The CDR3 sequence is CASSFGGEIEQYF. The CDR3 DNA reads TGCGCCAGCAGCTTCGGAGGGGAGATCGAGCAGTACTTC.

This clonotype was detected ten times or more. This rearrangement joins TRBV3-1 to TRBJ2-7, with D unclear. Germline V gene sequence: CDR1 LGHDT, CDR2 YNNKEL (reference sequence). The length of the CDR3 is 14 residues. Trimming took off 1 base at V and 4 bases at J, with 11 bases between the two ends. The CDR3 protein is CASSQGGLYYEQYF. CDR3 DNA sequence: TGTGCCAGCAGCCAAGGTGGGCTGTATTACGAGCAGTACTTC.

Details on this clonotype: This clone may be a read error of a much larger clone one base away. The chain combines TRBV5-1 with TRBJ2-5; D remains ambiguous. Germline-derived CDR1 and CDR2 are SGHRS and YFSETQ. This CDR3 has 13 amino acids. The ends were cut back, 4 bases at V and 5 bases at J, with 12 bases in the middle. Written as DNA, the CDR3 is TGCGCCAGCAGCGTCGACCAATGGGAGACCCAGTACTTC. Its protein is CASSVDQWETQYF. Drawing the rest from reference TRBV5-1 and TRBJ2-5, the complete variable domain is KAGVTQTPRYLIKTRGQQVTLSCSPISGHRSVSWYQQTPGQGLQFLFEYFSETQRNKGNFPGRFSGRQFSNSRSEMNVSTLELGDSALYLCASSVDQWETQYFGPGTRLLVL.

This clonotype was picked up many times. The rearrangement links TRBV5-1 to TRBJ2-3; TRBD2 agrees at 10 bases. This CDR3 comprises 18 residues. V shed 4 bases, J shed 1 base, and the junction held 12 bases outside the gene matches. Germline V gene sequence: CDR1 SGHRS, CDR2 YFSETQ. The CDR3 loop reads CASSLSSGSKFGTDTQYF. The CDR3 DNA follows: TGCGCCAGCAGCCTGTCTAGCGGGAGTAAGTTTGGCACAGATACGCAGTATTTT.

This clonotype was recorded many times. Here the CDR3 reads CASSPSVNTGELFF. In nucleotides, the CDR3 is TGTGCCAGCAGTCCTAGCGTGAACACCGGGGAGCTGTTTTTT. This chain connects TRBV6-1 to TRBJ2-2; possibly TRBD2 for D (6 bases). CDR3 length equals 14 residues. CDR1 is MNHNS, CDR2 SASEGT, per germline. Deletions cut 5 bases from V and 1 base from J, with 8 bases between.

This clonotype appeared many times. The chain uses TRBV7-9 and TRBJ2-6; 12 positions agree with TRBD2. V lost 4 bases and J lost 3; bases outside the gene matches: 7. The CDR3 totals 18 residues. Germline assignment: CDR1 SEHNR and CDR2 FQNEAQ (reference sequence). CDR3 DNA: TGTGCCAGCAGCTCGACTAGCGGGAGAACTTATGGGGCCAACGTCCTGACTTTC. The encoded protein is CASSSTSGRTYGANVLTF.

This clonotype was counted many times. The chain combines TRBV28 with TRBJ2-7; D might be TRBD1 or TRBD2, each matching 6 bases. Per germline, CDR1 MDHEN and CDR2 SYDVKM. This CDR3 is built from 14 residues. Trimming removed 3 bases from V and 9 bases from J, with 18 bases in between. In DNA form, the CDR3 reads TGTGCCAGCAGTTTGGAGGGACACAAAAGCGGGCAGTACTTC. Its translation is CASSLEGHKSGQYF. Variable domain in full (rest from reference TRBV28 and TRBJ2-7): DVKVTQSSRYLVKRTGEKVFLECVQDMDHENMFWYRQDPGLGLRLIYFSYDVKMKEKGDIPEGYSVSREKKERFSLILESASTNQTSMYLCASSLEGHKSGQYFGPGTRLTVT.

This clonotype appeared many times. This chain links TRBV18 with TRBJ1-5; unclear D gene. The CDR3 runs 14 residues. Germline V gene data show CDR1 as KGHSH and CDR2 as LQKENI. V was clipped by 1 base and J by 2 bases, with 6 bases between them. The CDR3 bases are TGTGCCAGCTCACCACAGGGAGGCAATCAGCCCCAGCATTTT. This gives the protein CASSPQGGNQPQHF.

V usage is TRBV5-1 and J usage is TRBJ2-3; TRBD2 is a possible D gene (5 bases). V gave up 4 bases and J gave up 3 bases, with 18 bases separating them. The CDR3 extends over 16 amino acids. Per germline, CDR1 SGHRS and CDR2 YFSETQ. CDR3 sequence reads: CASSTAVSPGTDTQYF. For the CDR3, the DNA is TGCGCCAGCAGCACAGCGGTGTCTCCTGGAACAGATACGCAGTATTTT.

DNA for the CDR3: TGTGCCAGCAGCCAAAGGGGCGTCGAGCAGTACTTC. It is translated as CASSQRGVEQYF. This chain joins TRBV14 and TRBJ2-7; weak D call: TRBD1 (5 bases). Trimming shortened V by 2 bases and J by 6 bases, and 8 bases separated the two germline ends. Germline CDR1 and CDR2: SGHDN and FVKESK. CDR3 length: 12 residues.

This clonotype has at least ten counts. Here the CDR3 DNA reads TGCAGTGCTAGAGGGTGGGCGGGGCCCTACAATGAGCAGTTCTTC. Its protein is CSARGWAGPYNEQFF. This chain connects TRBV20-1 to TRBJ2-1, with a tentative D call TRBD2 (6 bases). The CDR3 is 15 residues long. Germline lookup yields CDR1 DFQATT and CDR2 SNEGSKA (reference sequence). Between the trimmed V and J ends, which lost 1 base and 2 bases, there was a span of 12 bases.

The table lists this clonotype with many counts. CDR3 sequence reads: CASSFQRGGSYEQYF. In nucleotides, the CDR3 is TGTGCCAGCAGCTTTCAGAGGGGGGGATCTTACGAGCAGTACTTC. The chain has TRBV7-2 and TRBJ2-7, with D maybe TRBD2 (7 bases). This CDR3 is 15 amino acids long. Germline V CDR1 and CDR2: SGHTA, FQGNSA. The V end lost 3 bases, the J end lost 4 bases, and 16 bases lay between the germline ends.

This chain uses TRBV27 with TRBJ2-1, with D possibly being TRBD1 or TRBD2 (6 bases each). This CDR3 has 14 amino acids. Germline loops: CDR1 MNHEY, CDR2 SMNVEV (reference sequence). V lost 3 bases and J lost 9, with 15 bases in between. CDR3 sequence reads: CASSFGGALGEQFF. The CDR3 DNA follows: TGTGCCAGCAGTTTCGGGGGCGCGCTGGGTGAGCAGTTCTTC.

This rearrangement joins TRBV27 to TRBJ1-2, with no clear D. This CDR3 contains 13 residues. Trimming removed 4 bases at V and 2 bases at J, with 8 bases between. Germline lookup yields CDR1 MNHEY and CDR2 SMNVEV (reference sequence). This chain's CDR3 is CASSSGWNYGYTF. The CDR3 bases are TGTGCCAGCAGTTCAGGTTGGAACTATGGCTACACCTTC.

The chain carries TRBV29-1 and TRBJ1-4; D uncertain. V shed 2 bases and J shed 8 bases, with 15 bases lying between them. The CDR3 has 14 residues. CDR1 is SQVTM, CDR2 ANQGSEA, per germline. The CDR3: CSVEQPQTREKLFF. The CDR3 coding sequence is TGCAGCGTTGAACAGCCCCAGACTAGGGAAAAACTGTTTTTT.

This clonotype has at least ten counts. This rearrangement joins TRBV18 to TRBJ2-7; D unclear. CDR3 length equals 13 residues. The V gene's germline CDR1 is KGHSH and CDR2 LQKENI. V was pared by 2 bases and J by 0 bases, with 5 bases between. The CDR3 nucleotides are TGTGCCAGCTCACCAAGCAACTCCTACGAGCAGTACTTC. Encoded protein: CASSPSNSYEQYF.

This clonotype was counted at least ten times. V usage is TRBV9 and J usage is TRBJ1-1; D uncertain. V lost 0 bases, J lost 5 bases, and 11 bases lay in between. Germline V gene sequence: CDR1 SGDLS, CDR2 YYNGEE. This CDR3 is 14 amino acids long. The CDR3 sequence is CASSVGGRQTEAFF. CDR3 DNA sequence: TGTGCCAGCAGCGTAGGGGGAAGACAAACTGAAGCTTTCTTT. The full variable domain, with the rest looked up from reference TRBV9 and TRBJ1-1, is DSGVTQTPKHLITATGQRVTLRCSPRSGDLSVYWYQQSLDQGLQFLIQYYNGEERAKGNILERFSAQQFPDLHSELNLSSLELGDSALYFCASSVGGRQTEAFFGQGTRLTVV.

J is TRBJ2-1 and V is TRBV18; D might be TRBD2 (6 bases). The CDR3 spans 13 residues. Trimming cost V 4 bases and J 9 bases, with 13 bases left between them. The germline CDR1 and CDR2 sequences are KGHSH and LQKENI. Here the CDR3 DNA reads TGTGCCAGCTCACTTGGGACTGGCATTGAGCAGTTCTTC. This sequence encodes CASSLGTGIEQFF.

This clonotype appeared many times. The rearrangement links TRBV30 to TRBJ1-6, with TRBD1 matching over 7 bases. V shed 7 bases and J 6 bases; nucleotides not matched to a gene: 6. This CDR3 spans 13 amino acids. In germline, CDR1 is GTSNPN, CDR2 SVGIG (reference sequence). CDR3 DNA sequence: TGTGCCTCGATTGCAGGGGGTAATTCACCCCTCCACTTT. Translating it yields CASIAGGNSPLHF. Variable domain in full (rest from reference TRBV30 and TRBJ1-6): SQTIHQWPATLVQPVGSPLSLECTVEGTSNPNLYWYRQAAGRGLQLLFYSVGIGQISSEVPQNLSASRPQDRQFILSSKKLLLSDSGFYLCASIAGGNSPLHFGNGTRLTVT.

The sample holds many counts of this clonotype. The gene calls are TRBV11-2 and TRBJ1-4; weak D call: TRBD1 (6 bases). Germline CDR1 is SGHAT and CDR2 is FQNNGV. This CDR3 has 15 residues. V dropped 6 bases and J dropped 4 bases, with 15 bases sitting between them. The CDR3 DNA sequence: TGTGCCAGCAGACCCCAAACAGGGCTTAATGAAAAACTGTTTTTT. Residues: CASRPQTGLNEKLFF.

The chain combines TRBV7-8 with TRBJ2-1, with TRBD2 matching over 8 bases. The V gene's germline CDR1 is SGHVS and CDR2 FQNEAQ. V was pared by 6 bases and J by 0 bases, with 4 bases of the junction left unmatched. This CDR3 contains 15 residues. The CDR3 region has the DNA TGTGCCAGCAGACAACTAGCGGTCTCCTACAATGAGCAGTTCTTC. Translation: CASRQLAVSYNEQFF. The variable domain in full, with the rest retrieved from reference TRBV7-8 and TRBJ2-1, is GAGVSQSPRYKVAKRGQDVALRCDPISGHVSLFWYQQALGQGPEFLTYFQNEAQLDKSGLPSDRFFAERPEGSVSTLKIQRTQQEDSAVYLCASRQLAVSYNEQFFGPGTRLTVL.

This clonotype was seen at least ten times. This CDR3 is CSVDVAGPYTGELFF. CDR3 coding DNA: TGCAGCGTTGACGTGGCGGGACCATACACCGGGGAGCTGTTTTTT. The rearrangement uses TRBV29-1 and TRBJ2-2, with D possibly TRBD2 on 6 matching bases. V lost 3 bases and J 3 bases, leaving 14 bases between the germline ends. This CDR3 is 15 amino acids long. Germline CDR1 and CDR2: SQVTM and ANQGSEA.

This clonotype came up many times. This CDR3 is CSVGVQVGGEQYF. In nucleotides, the CDR3 is TGCAGCGTCGGTGTACAGGTAGGAGGGGAGCAGTACTTC. The V call is TRBV29-1, the J call TRBJ2-7, with a possible D match to TRBD2 (6 bases). V dropped 6 bases and J dropped 7 bases, with 19 bases sitting between them. The germline V gene has CDR1 SQVTM and CDR2 ANQGSEA. This CDR3 contains 13 residues.

This clonotype was found many times. The chain recombines TRBV7-3 with TRBJ2-7; TRBD2 matches 8 bases. Germline loops: CDR1 SGHTA, CDR2 FQGTGA. Losses at the gene ends were 1 base for V and 3 bases for J; bases not matched to a gene: 2. The CDR3 runs to 14 residues. The CDR3 here is CASSLKAGDYEQYF. In nucleotides, the CDR3 is TGTGCCAGCAGCTTAAAAGCGGGAGACTACGAGCAGTACTTC. Combining the CDR3 with reference TRBV7-3 and TRBJ2-7 gives the whole variable domain GAGVSQTPSNKVTEKGKYVELRCDPISGHTALYWYRQSLGQGPEFLIYFQGTGAADDSGLPNDRFFAVRPEGSVSTLKIQRTERGDSAVYLCASSLKAGDYEQYFGPGTRLTVT.

This clonotype was detected ten times or more. J is TRBJ1-6 and V is TRBV7-2, with 10 bases matching TRBD1. After removal of 5 bases from V and 10 bases from J, the junction contained 5 bases not matched to a gene. Germline CDR1 is SGHTA and CDR2 is FQGNSA. The CDR3 has 14 residues. The CDR3 region has the DNA TGTGCCAGCAGCCTAAGGACAGGGGGATCACCCCTCCACTTT. It encodes CASSLRTGGSPLHF. Based on the CDR3 plus reference TRBV7-2 and TRBJ1-6, the full variable domain is GAGVSQSPSNKVTEKGKDVELRCDPISGHTALYWYRQSLGQGLEFLIYFQGNSAPDKSGLPSDRFSAERTGGSVSTLTIQRTQQEDSAVYLCASSLRTGGSPLHFGNGTRLTVT.